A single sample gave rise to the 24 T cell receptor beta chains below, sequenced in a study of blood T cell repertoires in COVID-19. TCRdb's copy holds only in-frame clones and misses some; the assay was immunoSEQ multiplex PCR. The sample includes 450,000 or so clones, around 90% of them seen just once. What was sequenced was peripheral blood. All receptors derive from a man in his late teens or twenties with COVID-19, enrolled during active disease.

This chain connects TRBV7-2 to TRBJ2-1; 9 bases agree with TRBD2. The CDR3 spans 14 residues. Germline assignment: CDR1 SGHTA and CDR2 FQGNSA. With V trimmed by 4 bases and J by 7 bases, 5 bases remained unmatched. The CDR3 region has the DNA TGTGCCAGCAGCTGGCAGCGGGGGGCGAATGAGCAGTTCTTC. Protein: CASSWQRGANEQFF.

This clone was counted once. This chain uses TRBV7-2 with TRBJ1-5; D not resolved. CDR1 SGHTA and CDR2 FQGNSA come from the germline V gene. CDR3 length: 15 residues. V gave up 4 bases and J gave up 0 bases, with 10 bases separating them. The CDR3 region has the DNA TGTGCCAGCAGCTCGCAGATCAATAGCAATCAGCCCCAGCATTTT. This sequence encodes CASSSQINSNQPQHF.

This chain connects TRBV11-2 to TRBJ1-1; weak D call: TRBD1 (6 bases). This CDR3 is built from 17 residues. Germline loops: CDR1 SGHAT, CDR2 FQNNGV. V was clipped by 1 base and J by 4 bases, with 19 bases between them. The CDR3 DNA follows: TGTGCCAGCAGCTTAGCTCCGCGGGGGCTCAAGAGCACTGAAGCTTTCTTT. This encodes CASSLAPRGLKSTEAFF.

The CDR3 sequence: CASTSGGSNQPQHF. For the CDR3, the DNA is TGTGCCAGCACCTCTGGAGGGAGCAATCAGCCCCAGCATTTT. The genes are TRBV6-5 and TRBJ1-5; D is unclear. Germline loops: CDR1 MNHEY, CDR2 SVGAGI. CDR3 length equals 14 residues. The V end was cut by 7 bases, the J end by 1 base, with 11 bases between.

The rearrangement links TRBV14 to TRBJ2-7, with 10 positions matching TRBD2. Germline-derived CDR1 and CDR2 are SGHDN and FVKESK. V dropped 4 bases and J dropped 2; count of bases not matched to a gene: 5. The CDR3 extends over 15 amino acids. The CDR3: CASSRVLAGPYEQYF. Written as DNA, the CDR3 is TGTGCCAGCAGCCGAGTACTAGCGGGGCCCTACGAGCAGTACTTC.

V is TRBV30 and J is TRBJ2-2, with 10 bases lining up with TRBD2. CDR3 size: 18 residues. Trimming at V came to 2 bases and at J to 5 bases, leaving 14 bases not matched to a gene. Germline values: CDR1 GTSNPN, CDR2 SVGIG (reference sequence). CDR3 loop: CAWSKGAGGHSRTGELFF. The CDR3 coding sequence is TGTGCCTGGAGTAAAGGAGCGGGGGGGCATTCAAGGACCGGGGAGCTGTTTTTT.

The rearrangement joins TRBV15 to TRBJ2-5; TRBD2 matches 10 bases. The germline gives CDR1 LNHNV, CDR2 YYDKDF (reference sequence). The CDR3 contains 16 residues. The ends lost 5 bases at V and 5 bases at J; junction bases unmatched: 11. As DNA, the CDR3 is TGTGCCACCAGCGCCAGATCTAGCGGGAGAGCCGAGACCCAGTACTTC. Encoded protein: CATSARSSGRAETQYF.

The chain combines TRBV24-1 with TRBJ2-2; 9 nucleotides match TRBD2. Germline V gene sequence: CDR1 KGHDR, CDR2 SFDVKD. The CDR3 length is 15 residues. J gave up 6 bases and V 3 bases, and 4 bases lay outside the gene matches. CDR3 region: CATSDSGGSSGELFF. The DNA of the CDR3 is TGTGCCACCAGTGATAGCGGGGGGAGTTCCGGGGAGCTGTTTTTT.

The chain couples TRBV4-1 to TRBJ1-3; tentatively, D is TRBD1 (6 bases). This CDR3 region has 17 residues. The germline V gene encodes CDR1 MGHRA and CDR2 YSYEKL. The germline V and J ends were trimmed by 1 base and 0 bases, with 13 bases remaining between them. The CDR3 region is CASSQGVQGPSGNTIYF. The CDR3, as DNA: TGCGCCAGCAGCCAAGGGGTCCAGGGGCCCTCTGGAAACACCATATATTTT.

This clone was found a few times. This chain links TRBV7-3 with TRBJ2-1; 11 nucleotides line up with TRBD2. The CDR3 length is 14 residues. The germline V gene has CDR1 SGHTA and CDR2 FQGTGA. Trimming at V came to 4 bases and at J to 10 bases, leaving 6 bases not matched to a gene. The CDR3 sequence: CASSSIAGGGEQFF. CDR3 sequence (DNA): TGTGCCAGCAGCTCCATAGCGGGAGGGGGCGAGCAGTTCTTC. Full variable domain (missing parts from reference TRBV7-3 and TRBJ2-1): GAGVSQTPSNKVTEKGKYVELRCDPISGHTALYWYRQSLGQGPEFLIYFQGTGAADDSGLPNDRFFAVRPEGSVSTLKIQRTERGDSAVYLCASSSIAGGGEQFFGPGTRLTVL.

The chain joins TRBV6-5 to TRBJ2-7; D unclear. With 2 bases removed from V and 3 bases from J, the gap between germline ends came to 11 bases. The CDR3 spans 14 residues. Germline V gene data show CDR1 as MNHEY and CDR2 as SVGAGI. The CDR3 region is CASSYLAVGYEQYF. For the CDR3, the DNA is TGTGCCAGCAGTTACCTTGCGGTTGGCTACGAGCAGTACTTC.

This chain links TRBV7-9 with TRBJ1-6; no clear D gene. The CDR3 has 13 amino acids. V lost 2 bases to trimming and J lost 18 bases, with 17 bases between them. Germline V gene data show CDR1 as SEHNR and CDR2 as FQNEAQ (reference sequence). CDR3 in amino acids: CASSLSSSTPPHF. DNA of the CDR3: TGTGCCAGCAGCTTATCATCGAGTACCCCACCCCACTTT.

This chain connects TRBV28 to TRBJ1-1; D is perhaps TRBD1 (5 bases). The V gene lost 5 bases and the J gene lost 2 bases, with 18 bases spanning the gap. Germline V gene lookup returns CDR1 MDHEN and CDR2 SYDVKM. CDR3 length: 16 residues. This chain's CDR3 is CASSQRPGERNTEAFF. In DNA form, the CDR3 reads TGTGCCAGCAGTCAACGTCCGGGGGAACGAAACACTGAAGCTTTCTTT.

CDR3 nucleotides: TGTGCCATTGGAGTGGATCAGCCCCAGCATTTT. Its translation: CAIGVDQPQHF. The genes are TRBV27 and TRBJ1-5, with unresolved D. From germline, CDR1 is MNHEY and CDR2 SMNVEV (reference sequence). V gave up 10 bases and J gave up 5 bases, with 9 bases separating them. The CDR3 totals 11 residues.

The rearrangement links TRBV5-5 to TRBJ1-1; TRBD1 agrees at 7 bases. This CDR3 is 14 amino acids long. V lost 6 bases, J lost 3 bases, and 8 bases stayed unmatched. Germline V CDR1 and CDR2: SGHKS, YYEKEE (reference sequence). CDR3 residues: CASKKGGQYTEAFF. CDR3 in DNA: TGTGCCAGCAAGAAAGGGGGACAGTACACTGAAGCTTTCTTT.

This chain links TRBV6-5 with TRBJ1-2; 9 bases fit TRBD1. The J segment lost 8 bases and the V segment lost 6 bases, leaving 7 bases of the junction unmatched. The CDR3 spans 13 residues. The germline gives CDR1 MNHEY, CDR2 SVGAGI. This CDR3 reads CASRQTGGAGYTF. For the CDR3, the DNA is TGTGCCAGCAGGCAAACAGGGGGCGCGGGCTACACCTTC.

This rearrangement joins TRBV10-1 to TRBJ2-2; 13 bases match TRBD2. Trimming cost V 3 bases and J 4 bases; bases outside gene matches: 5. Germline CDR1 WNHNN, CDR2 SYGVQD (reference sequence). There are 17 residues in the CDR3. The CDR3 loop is CASSESGLAGVTGELFF. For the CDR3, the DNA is TGCGCCAGCAGTGAATCCGGACTAGCGGGAGTCACCGGGGAGCTGTTTTTT.

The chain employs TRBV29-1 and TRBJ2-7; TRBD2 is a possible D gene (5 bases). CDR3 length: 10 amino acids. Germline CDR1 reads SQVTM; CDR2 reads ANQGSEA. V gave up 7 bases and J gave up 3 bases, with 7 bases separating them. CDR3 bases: TGCAGCGCGGGGAGCTACGAGCAGTACTTC. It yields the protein CSAGSYEQYF.

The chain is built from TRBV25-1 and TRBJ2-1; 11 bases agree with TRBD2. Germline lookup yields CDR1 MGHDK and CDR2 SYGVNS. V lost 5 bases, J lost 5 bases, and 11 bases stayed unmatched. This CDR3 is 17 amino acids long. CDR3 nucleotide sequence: TGTGCCAGCAGTAGACGGTATGGGACTAGCGGTCACAATGAGCAGTTCTTC. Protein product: CASSRRYGTSGHNEQFF.

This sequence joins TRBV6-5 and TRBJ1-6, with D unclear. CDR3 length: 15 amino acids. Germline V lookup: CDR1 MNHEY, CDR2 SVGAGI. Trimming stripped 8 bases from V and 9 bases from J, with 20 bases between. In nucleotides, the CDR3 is TGTGCCAGCTCACGGTCCGGGAGGGAGGGTTCACCCCTCCACTTT. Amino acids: CASSRSGREGSPLHF.

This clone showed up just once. CDR3 DNA sequence: TGTGCCAGCAGCCAAGATTGGGACAGGGTCAACGAGCAGTACTTC. Protein: CASSQDWDRVNEQYF. This chain uses TRBV14 with TRBJ2-7; TRBD1 aligns across 9 bases. Germline lookup yields CDR1 SGHDN and CDR2 FVKESK. Trimming removed 0 bases from V and 5 bases from J; junction bases left unmatched: 5. The CDR3 has 15 residues.

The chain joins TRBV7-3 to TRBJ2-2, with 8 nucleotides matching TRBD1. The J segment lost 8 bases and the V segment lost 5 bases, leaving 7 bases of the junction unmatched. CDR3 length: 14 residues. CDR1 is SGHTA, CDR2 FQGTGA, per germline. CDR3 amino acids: CASSLGQGSGELFF. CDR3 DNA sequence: TGTGCCAGCAGCCTCGGACAGGGCAGTGGGGAGCTGTTTTTT.

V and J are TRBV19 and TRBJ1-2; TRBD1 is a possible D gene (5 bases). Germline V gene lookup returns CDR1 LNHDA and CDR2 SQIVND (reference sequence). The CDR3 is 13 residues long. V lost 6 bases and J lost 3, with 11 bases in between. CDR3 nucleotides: TGTGCCAGTAGCAAGGGGCTTGACTATGGCTACACCTTC. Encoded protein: CASSKGLDYGYTF.

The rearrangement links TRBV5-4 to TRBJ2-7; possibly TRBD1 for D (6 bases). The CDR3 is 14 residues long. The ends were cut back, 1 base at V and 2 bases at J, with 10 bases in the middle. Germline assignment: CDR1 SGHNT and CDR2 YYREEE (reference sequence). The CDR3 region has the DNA TGTGCCAGCAGCTTGACAGGGAAGCCCTACGAGCAGTACTTC. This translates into CASSLTGKPYEQYF.